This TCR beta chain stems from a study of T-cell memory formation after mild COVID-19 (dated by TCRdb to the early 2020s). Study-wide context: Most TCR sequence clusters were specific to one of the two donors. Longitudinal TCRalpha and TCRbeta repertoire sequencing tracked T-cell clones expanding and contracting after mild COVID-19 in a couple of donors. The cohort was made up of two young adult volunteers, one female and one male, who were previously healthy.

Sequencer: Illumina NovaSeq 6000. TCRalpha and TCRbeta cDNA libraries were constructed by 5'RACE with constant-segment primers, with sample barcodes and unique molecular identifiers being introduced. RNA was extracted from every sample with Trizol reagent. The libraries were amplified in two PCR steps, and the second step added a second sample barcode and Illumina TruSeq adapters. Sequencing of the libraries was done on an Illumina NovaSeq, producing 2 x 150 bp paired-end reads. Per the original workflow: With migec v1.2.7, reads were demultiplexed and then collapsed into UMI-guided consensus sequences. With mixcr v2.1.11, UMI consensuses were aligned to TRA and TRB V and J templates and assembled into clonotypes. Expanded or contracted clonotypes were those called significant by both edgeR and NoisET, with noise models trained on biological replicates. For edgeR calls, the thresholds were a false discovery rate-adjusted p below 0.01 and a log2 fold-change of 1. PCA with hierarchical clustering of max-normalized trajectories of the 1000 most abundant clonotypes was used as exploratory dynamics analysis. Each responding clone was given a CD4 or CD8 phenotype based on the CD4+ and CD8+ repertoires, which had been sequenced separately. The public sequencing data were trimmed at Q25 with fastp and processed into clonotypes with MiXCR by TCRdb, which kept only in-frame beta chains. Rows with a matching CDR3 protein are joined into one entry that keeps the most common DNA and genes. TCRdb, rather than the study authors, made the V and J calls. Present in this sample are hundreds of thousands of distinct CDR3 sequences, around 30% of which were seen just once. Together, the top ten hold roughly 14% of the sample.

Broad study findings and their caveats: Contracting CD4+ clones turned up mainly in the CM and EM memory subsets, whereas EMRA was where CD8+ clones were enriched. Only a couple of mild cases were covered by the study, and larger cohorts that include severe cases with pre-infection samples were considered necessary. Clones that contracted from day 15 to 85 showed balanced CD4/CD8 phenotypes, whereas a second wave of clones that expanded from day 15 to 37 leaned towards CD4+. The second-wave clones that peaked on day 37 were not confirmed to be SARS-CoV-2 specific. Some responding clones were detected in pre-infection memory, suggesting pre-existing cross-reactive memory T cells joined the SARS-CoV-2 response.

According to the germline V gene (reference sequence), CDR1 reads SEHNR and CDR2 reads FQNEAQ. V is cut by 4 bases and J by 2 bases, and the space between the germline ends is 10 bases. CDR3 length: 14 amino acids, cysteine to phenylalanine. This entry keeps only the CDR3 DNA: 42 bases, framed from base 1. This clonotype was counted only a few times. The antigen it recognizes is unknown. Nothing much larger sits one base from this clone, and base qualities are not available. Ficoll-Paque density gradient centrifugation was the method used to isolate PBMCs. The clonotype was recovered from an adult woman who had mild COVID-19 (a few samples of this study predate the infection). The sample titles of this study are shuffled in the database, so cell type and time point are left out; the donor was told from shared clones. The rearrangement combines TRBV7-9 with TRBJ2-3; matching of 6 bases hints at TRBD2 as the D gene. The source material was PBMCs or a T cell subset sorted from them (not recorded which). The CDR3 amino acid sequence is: CASSYGTVTDTQYF. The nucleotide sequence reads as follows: TGTGCCAGCAGCTATGGGACTGTCACAGATACGCAGTATTTT.